The source of this T cell receptor beta chain is a study of blood T cell repertoires in COVID-19. Repertoires were generated with immunoSEQ multiplex PCR, while TCRdb's copy carries only in-frame clones and drops some. The sample records some 200,000 clones, around 90% being singletons. The CDR3 covers 14 residues. Germline trimming cut 0 bases from V and 7 bases from J; bases unmatched to any gene: 6. Germline CDR1 SGDLS, CDR2 YYNGEE. The genes are TRBV9 and TRBJ2-5; TRBD1 matches at 7 bases. The receptor comes from a man between 50 and 59 years old with acute or convalescent COVID-19. Sequenced input: peripheral blood. The chain's CDR3 is CASSVGQGEVTQYF. CDR3 sequence (DNA): TGTGCCAGCAGCGTAGGACAGGGCGAAGTGACCCAGTACTTC.